This T cell receptor beta chain was identified during a study of T cells in Graves' hyperthyroidism and ophthalmopathy. Amplification of TCR beta CDR3 regions was performed using RNA transcripts as template. HTBI primers were used for first-round RT-PCR of the TCR CDR3. TCRdb re-called the multiplex PCR reads through MiXCR, storing one row per CDR3 protein. The repertoire has around 380,000 distinct CDR3 sequences, roughly 13% of them found once; the top ten carry 20%. The CDR3 sequence is 15 residues long. The trim removed 10 bases at V and 3 bases at J, leaving 14 bases unmatched. Germline CDR1 is PRHDT and CDR2 is FYEKMQ (reference sequence).

This rearrangement joins TRBV13 to TRBJ2-7; 8 positions match TRBD1. The clonotype originates from a man aged 25 to 40 with Graves' hyperthyroidism that later progressed to Graves' ophthalmopathy. Sample: blood. CDR3 in amino acids: CATVRTGKSHYEQYF. The DNA of the CDR3 is TGTGCCACCGTTCGGACAGGGAAAAGTCACTACGAGCAGTACTTC.